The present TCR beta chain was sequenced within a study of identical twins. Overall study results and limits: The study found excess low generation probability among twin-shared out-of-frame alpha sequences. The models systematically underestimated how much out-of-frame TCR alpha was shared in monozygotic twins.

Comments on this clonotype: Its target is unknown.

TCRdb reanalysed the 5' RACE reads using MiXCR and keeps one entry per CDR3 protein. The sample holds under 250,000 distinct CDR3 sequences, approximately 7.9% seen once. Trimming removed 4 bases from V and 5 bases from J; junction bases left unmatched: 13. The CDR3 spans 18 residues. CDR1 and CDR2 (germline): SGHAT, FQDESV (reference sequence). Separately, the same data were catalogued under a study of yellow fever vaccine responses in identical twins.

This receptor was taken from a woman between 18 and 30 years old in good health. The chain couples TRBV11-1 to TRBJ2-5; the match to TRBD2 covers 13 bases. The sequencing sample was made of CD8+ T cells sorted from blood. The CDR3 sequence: CASSSKGTSGDDRETQYF. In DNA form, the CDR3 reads TGTGCCAGCAGCTCAAAGGGGACTAGCGGGGATGATCGGGAGACCCAGTACTTC.